These T cell receptor beta chains were read from a single sample in a study of blood T cells in healthy people across ages. Each CDR3 protein gets one entry after TCRdb re-called the 5' RACE reads with MiXCR. The data contain some 1.5 million distinct CDR3 sequences, roughly 28% of them singletons. Sequencing input: blood. Every receptor here comes from a woman between 25 and 40 years old in good health. The conserved cysteine and the conserved F or W are not part of the CDR3 here. A clone size is listed for some rows: how often the clone was seen (once, few, many), or a class if it is expanded.

v_call | clone_size | cdr3_aa
TRBV5-1 | few | ASYPTSGVQETQY
TRBV5-1 | . | ASSFVGQTLNEQF
TRBV5-1 | . | ASRPTGGFGYGYT
TRBV28 | . | ASSRSAALPYGYT
TRBV20-1 | . | SARGPMSSQY
TRBV7-9 | . | ASSPLQDRGTQY
TRBV5-1 | . | ASRRRQGANTDTQY
TRBV2 | few | ASSERGADGYT
TRBV28 | few | ASGGFVGSETQY
TRBV3-1 | few | ASSRSGVRYPPSYNEQF